A single sample gave rise to the 31 T cell receptor beta chains below, sequenced in a study of blood T cell repertoires in COVID-19. The protocol was immunoSEQ multiplex PCR, while the TCRdb copy is restricted to in-frame clones and leaves out a portion. The table has 400,000 to 450,000 clones, approximately 89% seen once. The specimen sequenced was peripheral blood. These receptors all come from a woman between 40 and 55 years old with COVID-19, enrolled during active disease.

The V call is TRBV5-1, the J call TRBJ1-2, with 9 bases aligning to TRBD1. V trimming: 0 bases; J trimming: 4 bases; junction bases outside the gene matches: 13. The germline gives CDR1 SGHRS, CDR2 YFSETQ. This CDR3 is built from 18 residues. The chain's CDR3 is CASSLEWGQGNFGYGYTF. For the CDR3, the DNA is TGCGCCAGCAGCTTGGAGTGGGGACAGGGCAATTTTGGCTATGGCTACACCTTC.

The chain couples TRBV7-9 to TRBJ2-7, with TRBD1 matching over 7 bases. V dropped 5 bases and J dropped 2; count of bases not matched to a gene: 9. The CDR3 consists of 15 residues. Looked up from germline, CDR1 is SEHNR and CDR2 is FQNEAQ (reference sequence). CDR3 sequence reads: CASSPDPGQTYEQYF. The CDR3 DNA sequence: TGTGCCAGCAGCCCCGACCCGGGACAGACCTACGAGCAGTACTTC.

This sequence joins TRBV9 and TRBJ1-6; no clear D. CDR1 is SGDLS, CDR2 YYNGEE, per germline. With 4 bases removed from V and 6 bases from J, the gap between germline ends came to 5 bases. This CDR3 region has 12 residues. The CDR3 region is CASSLLNSPLHF. Here the CDR3 DNA reads TGTGCCAGCAGCCTCCTTAATTCACCCCTCCACTTT. The full variable domain, in which reference TRBV9 and TRBJ1-6 provide the parts outside the CDR3, is DSGVTQTPKHLITATGQRVTLRCSPRSGDLSVYWYQQSLDQGLQFLIQYYNGEERAKGNILERFSAQQFPDLHSELNLSSLELGDSALYFCASSLLNSPLHFGNGTRLTVT.

V and J are TRBV5-6 and TRBJ2-5, with 7 nucleotides matching TRBD2. The CDR3 runs to 13 residues. CDR1 and CDR2 from the germline V gene are SGHDT and YYEEEE. Losses at the gene ends were 4 bases for V and 1 base for J; bases not matched to a gene: 1. The CDR3 DNA sequence: TGTGCCAGCAGCGGGACTATCCAAGAGACCCAGTACTTC. It codes for CASSGTIQETQYF.

This chain connects TRBV5-6 to TRBJ2-7, with 13 positions matching TRBD2. Germline values: CDR1 SGHDT, CDR2 YYEEEE. This CDR3 has 15 amino acids. V lost 4 bases to trimming and J lost 6 bases; unmatched junction nucleotides: 7. The CDR3 DNA follows: TGTGCCAGCAGCCCCTCACTAGCGGGGGGGATCGAGCAGTACTTC. It encodes CASSPSLAGGIEQYF.

The V and J genes are TRBV10-3 and TRBJ1-6, with 10 bases that match TRBD1. J lost 2 bases, V lost 6 bases, and 4 bases had no gene match. CDR3 size: 16 residues. The germline gives CDR1 ENHRY, CDR2 SYGVKD. The CDR3 DNA reads as TGTGCCATCAGGACAGGGGGCGAGACCTATAATTCACCCCTCCACTTT. Translated, it gives CAIRTGGETYNSPLHF.

The chain recombines TRBV7-3 with TRBJ1-2; D is perhaps TRBD1 (5 bases). Trimming took 3 bases from V and 3 from J, leaving 11 bases between them. This CDR3 region has 14 residues. The V gene's germline CDR1 is SGHTA and CDR2 FQGTGA. CDR3 DNA: TGTGCCAGCAGCTTGGGGAGGGGAGACTATGGCTACACCTTC. Translation: CASSLGRGDYGYTF.

The rearrangement links TRBV7-9 to TRBJ2-1; D is possibly TRBD2 (6 bases). The CDR3 runs 15 residues. The V gene lost 3 bases and the J gene lost 5 bases, with 14 bases spanning the gap. The V gene's germline CDR1 is SEHNR and CDR2 FQNEAQ (reference sequence). CDR3: CASSLGPGGNNEQFF. The DNA for the CDR3 is TGTGCCAGCAGCTTGGGGCCTGGAGGGAACAATGAGCAGTTCTTC.

The V and J genes are TRBV13 and TRBJ1-6; 7 bases fit TRBD1. The germline V gene encodes CDR1 PRHDT and CDR2 FYEKMQ (reference sequence). With V trimmed by 4 bases and J by 3 bases, 3 bases remained unmatched. The CDR3 sequence is 15 residues long. CDR3 region: CASSSRDSYNSPLHF. CDR3 bases: TGTGCCAGCAGCTCCCGGGACAGCTATAATTCACCCCTCCACTTT.

The chain carries TRBV6-5 and TRBJ2-7; TRBD1 might be the D (5 bases). This CDR3 has 15 residues. The V end was cut by 3 bases, the J end by 4 bases, with 16 bases between. The germline gives CDR1 MNHEY, CDR2 SVGAGI. This chain's CDR3 is CASSYYQQGAYEQYF. The DNA for the CDR3 is TGTGCCAGCAGTTATTATCAGCAGGGTGCGTACGAGCAGTACTTC.

The chain employs TRBV5-1 and TRBJ2-6; the D is unclear. Trimming removed 4 bases from V and 2 bases from J, with 10 bases in between. The V gene's germline CDR1 is SGHRS and CDR2 YFSETQ. This CDR3 has 15 amino acids. The CDR3 spells CASSPGTAGANVLTF. The CDR3 DNA reads as TGCGCCAGCAGCCCCGGTACCGCTGGGGCCAACGTCCTGACTTTC.

The chain combines TRBV27 with TRBJ1-6, with D possibly matching TRBD1 (5 bases). The CDR3 extends over 14 amino acids. CDR1 is MNHEY, CDR2 SMNVEV, per germline (reference sequence). The V end lost 5 bases, the J end lost 7 bases, and 12 bases lay between the germline ends. This CDR3 is CASSARVGNSPLHF. CDR3 DNA: TGTGCCAGCAGTGCCAGGGTTGGCAATTCACCCCTCCACTTT.

This clone was seen more than once but under ten times. This chain connects TRBV19 to TRBJ1-5; 8 nucleotides line up with TRBD1. CDR1 and CDR2 (germline): LNHDA, SQIVND (reference sequence). This CDR3 has 15 residues. Trimming took 4 bases from V and 11 from J; bases not matched to a gene: 13. In DNA form, the CDR3 reads TGTGCCAGTAGTACTGCTTCAGGGGGCCGGGTAGCCCAGCATTTT. This translates into CASSTASGGRVAQHF.

V usage is TRBV5-6 and J usage is TRBJ2-1, with D possibly matching TRBD2 (5 bases). CDR1 and CDR2 from the germline V gene are SGHDT and YYEEEE. The CDR3 extends over 14 amino acids. V lost 1 base to trimming and J lost 5 bases, with 10 bases between them. In DNA form, the CDR3 reads TGTGCCAGCAGCTTGCGGGGTGACCACAATGAGCAGTTCTTC. It codes for CASSLRGDHNEQFF. Looking up the rest from reference TRBV5-6 and TRBJ2-1 gives the full variable domain: DAGVTQSPTHLIKTRGQQVTLRCSPKSGHDTVSWYQQALGQGPQFIFQYYEEEERQRGNFPDRFSGHQFPNYSSELNVNALLLGDSALYLCASSLRGDHNEQFFGPGTRLTVL.

V gene TRBV6-4 combines with J gene TRBJ1-1; a weak D match, TRBD1 (6 bases). V gave up 1 base and J gave up 4 bases, with 16 bases separating them. Germline V CDR1 and CDR2: MRHNA, SNTAGT. There are 16 residues in the CDR3. The DNA of the CDR3 is TGTGCCAGCAGTGACTTCCCGGGACACCAGAGCACTGAAGCTTTCTTT. This sequence encodes CASSDFPGHQSTEAFF.

The V gene is TRBV18, the J gene TRBJ2-5; perhaps TRBD2 as D (5 bases). Germline V gene sequence: CDR1 KGHSH, CDR2 LQKENI. This CDR3 spans 14 amino acids. V shed 6 bases and J shed 5 bases, with 16 bases lying between them. The CDR3 DNA is TGTGCCAGCTCCCCAGTTCCGGAGGTCGAGACCCAGTACTTC. Its protein is CASSPVPEVETQYF.

In this sample, this clone turned up once. This chain connects TRBV28 to TRBJ1-6, with a tentative D call TRBD1 (5 bases). The germline V gene has CDR1 MDHEN and CDR2 SYDVKM. CDR3 length equals 16 residues. Deletions cut 6 bases from V and 10 bases from J, with 22 bases between. The chain's CDR3 is CASSSGTATQGSPLHF. For the CDR3, the DNA is TGTGCCAGCAGCAGCGGGACTGCCACCCAAGGGTCACCCCTCCACTTT.

This chain joins TRBV7-2 and TRBJ2-2; D remains unclear. Per the germline V gene, CDR1 is SGHTA and CDR2 is FQGNSA. V was shortened by 0 bases and J by 6 bases, with 14 bases between the two germline ends. There are 16 residues in the CDR3. The CDR3 DNA is TGTGCCAGCAGCTTAGCGCGCGGAAATGGTCCCGGGGAGCTGTTTTTT. Translated: CASSLARGNGPGELFF.

The count of this clone is one. The chain employs TRBV5-1 and TRBJ1-1; 7 positions match TRBD1. The germline CDR1 and CDR2 sequences are SGHRS and YFSETQ. The CDR3 is made up of 15 amino acids. The V gene end was trimmed by 4 bases and the J gene end by 3 bases; junction bases not matched to a gene: 9. This chain's CDR3 is CASSTLSGTDTEAFF. DNA for the CDR3: TGCGCCAGCAGCACATTATCCGGGACAGACACTGAAGCTTTCTTT.

This chain uses TRBV30 with TRBJ1-5; D uncertain. This CDR3 has 13 amino acids. CDR1 is GTSNPN and CDR2 is SVGIG in the germline V gene (reference sequence). The germline V and J ends were trimmed by 2 bases and 6 bases, with 11 bases remaining between them. The CDR3 DNA reads as TGTGCCTGGAGTTCGAGTGGTCCTCAGCCCCAGCATTTT. This codes for CAWSSSGPQPQHF.

The rearrangement links TRBV5-6 to TRBJ2-5, with TRBD1 matching over 10 bases. V shed 2 bases, J shed 2 bases, and the junction held 3 bases outside the gene matches. The germline CDR1 and CDR2 sequences are SGHDT and YYEEEE. This CDR3 has 15 residues. This CDR3 is CASSLPGQGQETQYF. CDR3 coding DNA: TGTGCCAGCAGCTTACCGGGACAGGGGCAAGAGACCCAGTACTTC.

The chain links TRBV6-6 to TRBJ2-2; D unresolved. The germline V and J ends were trimmed by 6 bases and 1 base, with 9 bases remaining between them. The CDR3 is 14 residues long. The germline CDR1 and CDR2 sequences are MNHNY and SVGAGI (reference sequence). CDR3 DNA: TGTGCCAGCAGCAGCTCTAGGAACACCGGGGAGCTGTTTTTT. It encodes CASSSSRNTGELFF.

The chain couples TRBV5-4 to TRBJ1-2; D gene unclear. V lost 0 bases and J 7 bases, leaving 13 bases between the germline ends. Per germline, CDR1 SGHNT and CDR2 YYREEE (reference sequence). The length of the CDR3 is 14 residues. CDR3 DNA sequence: TGTGCCAGCAGCTTGGCCCCCAGTATCCGTGGCTACACCTTC. It is translated as CASSLAPSIRGYTF.

The CDR3 region has the DNA TGTGCCAGTAGTATACCAGTGCCCCTAGCGGGAGGGGGGAATGAGCAGTTCTTC. It yields the protein CASSIPVPLAGGGNEQFF. The chain has TRBV19 and TRBJ2-1; 12 nucleotides line up with TRBD2. This CDR3 is built from 18 residues. With 2 bases clipped from V and 7 bases from J, the junction kept 12 bases outside the gene matches. In germline, CDR1 is LNHDA, CDR2 SQIVND (reference sequence).

About this clone: One end of the junction does not line up with germline, which may come from a read error. V usage is TRBV16 and J usage is TRBJ2-1, with 7 bases identical to TRBD1. The CDR3 has 13 residues. Germline CDR1 is KGHSY and CDR2 is FQNENV. The CDR3 sequence: CASIQPRGYEQFF. CDR3 nucleotide sequence: TGTGCCAGCATCCAACCCAGGGGGTATGAGCAGTTCTTC.

This clone has only one observation. The J gene is TRBJ1-6, the V gene TRBV7-2; D remains unclear. This CDR3 has 17 amino acids. In germline, CDR1 is SGHTA, CDR2 FQGNSA. Deletions cut 5 bases from V and 9 bases from J, with 23 bases between. The CDR3 is CASSQAVRLARGSPLHF. The CDR3 DNA sequence: TGTGCCAGCAGCCAAGCGGTTAGGTTGGCCCGGGGTTCACCCCTCCACTTT.

The chain couples TRBV6-6 to TRBJ1-1, with D perhaps matching TRBD1 (6 bases). V lost 4 bases and J 5 bases, leaving 14 bases between the germline ends. Germline CDR1 MNHNY, CDR2 SVGAGI (reference sequence). CDR3 length: 14 residues. The CDR3 protein is CASSSGAQGTEAFF. CDR3 nucleotides: TGTGCCAGCAGTTCTGGGGCCCAGGGGACTGAAGCTTTCTTT.

This chain uses TRBV7-8 with TRBJ1-5, with a tentative D call TRBD1 (6 bases). This CDR3 is built from 14 residues. Germline-derived CDR1 and CDR2 are SGHVS and FQNEAQ. V shed 1 base and J shed 9 bases, with 13 bases lying between them. The CDR3: CASSLDVRGRPQHF. CDR3 sequence (DNA): TGTGCCAGCAGCTTAGATGTCAGGGGAAGGCCCCAGCATTTT.

The chain links TRBV9 to TRBJ1-6; TRBD1 aligns across 7 bases. The CDR3 extends over 15 amino acids. The germline gives CDR1 SGDLS, CDR2 YYNGEE. V lost 0 bases, J lost 6 bases, and 3 bases stayed unmatched. The CDR3 protein is CASSVEGQLNSPLHF. CDR3 nucleotide sequence: TGTGCCAGCAGCGTAGAGGGACAGCTTAATTCACCCCTCCACTTT.

This clone has a handful of counts. The CDR3 region has the DNA TGCGCCAGCAGCTTGGTCCCCGTGCGTTTCGGGAATAGGGAGACCCAGTACTTC. Amino acids: CASSLVPVRFGNRETQYF. The gene calls are TRBV5-1 and TRBJ2-5; D perhaps matches TRBD2 (5 bases). The CDR3 sequence is 18 residues long. Per the germline V gene, CDR1 is SGHRS and CDR2 is YFSETQ. V gave up 0 bases and J gave up 5 bases, with 23 bases separating them.

This chain connects TRBV6-2 or TRBV6-3 to TRBJ2-1; 7 nucleotides line up with TRBD1. V dropped 3 bases and J dropped 4; count of bases not matched to a gene: 9. Germline V CDR1 and CDR2: MNHEY, SVGEGT. The CDR3 has 16 residues. The CDR3 sequence is CASSYGRDRRYNEQFF. In nucleotides, the CDR3 is TGTGCCAGCAGTTATGGCAGGGACAGAAGATACAATGAGCAGTTCTTC.